This passage covers 14 T cell receptor beta chains from one sample sequenced in a study of T cells after yellow fever vaccination. TCRdb passed the 5' RACE reads through MiXCR, listing each CDR3 protein once. The table records a few hundred thousand distinct CDR3 sequences, less than 20% of them present only once. The sequences come from PBMCs, collected 15 days after the yellow fever booster vaccination. The receptors here all came from a man aged 30 to 39 who received the YFV17D yellow fever vaccine.

In the case of this clonotype: The junction departs from the called germline gene at one end, perhaps through a read error. The chain recombines TRBV20-1 with TRBJ2-7; 8 nucleotides agree with TRBD2. The germline V gene encodes CDR1 DFQATT and CDR2 SNEGSKA (reference sequence). This CDR3 spans 14 amino acids. The CDR3 loop is CSARAGVGSYEQYF. CDR3 in DNA: TGCAGTGCGAGAGCGGGAGTCGGCTCCTACGAGCAGTACTTC.

The rearrangement joins TRBV7-2 to TRBJ2-3; a weak D match, TRBD2 (6 bases). The CDR3 has 13 residues. Germline V CDR1 and CDR2: SGHTA, FQGNSA. The ends were cut back, 2 bases at V and 6 bases at J, with 9 bases in the middle. The CDR3: CASSLPSADTQYF. In DNA, the CDR3 is TGTGCCAGCAGCTTACCTAGCGCCGATACGCAGTATTTT.

This clonotype has just a few counts. The chain has TRBV29-1 and TRBJ1-2; TRBD1 is a possible D gene (6 bases). Trimming removed 7 bases from V and 3 bases from J, with 15 bases in between. The CDR3 is 13 amino acids. Germline V gives CDR1 SQVTM, CDR2 ANQGSEA. This CDR3 is CSADRQEYYGYTF. In DNA form, the CDR3 reads TGCAGCGCCGACCGACAGGAATACTATGGCTACACCTTC.

In this sample, this clonotype turned up a few times. J is TRBJ2-7 and V is TRBV20-1; no reliable D call. CDR3 length: 12 residues. Trimming left V 4 bases short and J 2 bases short, with 9 bases between. Germline V gene sequence: CDR1 DFQATT, CDR2 SNEGSKA (reference sequence). The CDR3 sequence: CSAIRSTYEQYF. The CDR3 nucleotides are TGCAGTGCTATCAGATCAACCTACGAGCAGTACTTC.

The chain links TRBV4-2 to TRBJ2-3, with D possibly matching TRBD2 (5 bases). V shed 0 bases and J shed 0 bases, with 10 bases lying between them. The CDR3 extends over 16 amino acids. From germline, CDR1 is LGHNA and CDR2 YNFKEQ. The CDR3 sequence is CASSQDQTTSTDTQYF. CDR3 DNA sequence: TGTGCCAGCAGCCAAGATCAGACTACTAGCACAGATACGCAGTATTTT.

This clonotype was detected only a few times. V gene TRBV2 combines with J gene TRBJ2-7; D remains ambiguous. The CDR3 has 13 residues. Germline V gives CDR1 SNHLY, CDR2 FYNNEI. V shed 8 bases and J shed 3 bases, with 14 bases lying between them. CDR3 sequence (DNA): TGTGCCAGCGCGTCGGACCTAGGCTACGAGCAGTACTTC. Protein: CASASDLGYEQYF.

This clonotype was observed a few times. The chain joins TRBV20-1 to TRBJ2-4; 7 bases agree with TRBD1. V dropped 0 bases and J dropped 0; count of bases not matched to a gene: 17. The CDR3 has 20 amino acids. Germline-derived CDR1 and CDR2 are DFQATT and SNEGSKA (reference sequence). The CDR3 bases are TGCAGTGCTAGAGATGAAAGGTGGGAAGACAGGGACCTAGCCAAAAACATTCAGTACTTC. The encoded protein is CSARDERWEDRDLAKNIQYF.

V usage is TRBV18 and J usage is TRBJ2-3; possible D gene TRBD2, 6 bases. Trimming took 5 bases from V and 8 from J, leaving 14 bases between them. Germline loops: CDR1 KGHSH, CDR2 LQKENI. The CDR3 sequence is 13 residues long. The CDR3 is CASSGGAEGTQYF. The CDR3 DNA follows: TGTGCCAGCTCAGGTGGAGCGGAGGGTACGCAGTATTTT.

CDR3 sequence reads: CSARPASGRGNEQFF. CDR3 in DNA: TGCAGTGCTAGACCCGCTAGCGGGAGGGGCAATGAGCAGTTCTTC. The chain combines TRBV20-1 with TRBJ2-1, with 12 bases identical to TRBD2. Germline V gene lookup returns CDR1 DFQATT and CDR2 SNEGSKA (reference sequence). V lost 2 bases, J lost 6 bases, and 5 bases stayed unmatched. The CDR3 covers 15 residues.

The rearrangement uses TRBV28 and TRBJ2-7, with 7 bases aligning to TRBD2. J gave up 2 bases and V 4 bases, and 11 bases lay outside the gene matches. Germline V gene lookup returns CDR1 MDHEN and CDR2 SYDVKM. The length of the CDR3 is 16 residues. The CDR3 loop is CASSSPRQRGTYEQYF. DNA for the CDR3: TGTGCCAGCAGTTCTCCCCGCCAGCGGGGAACCTACGAGCAGTACTTC.

This clonotype was seen a handful of times. The chain recombines TRBV6-5 with TRBJ2-3; D unresolved. V dropped 4 bases and J dropped 3 bases, with 11 bases sitting between them. This CDR3 contains 14 residues. Per germline, CDR1 MNHEY and CDR2 SVGAGI. CDR3 loop: CASSWMEMTDTQYF. The CDR3 DNA reads TGTGCCAGCAGTTGGATGGAGATGACAGATACGCAGTATTTT.

This clonotype was picked up many times. The chain employs TRBV5-1 and TRBJ1-1; D is perhaps TRBD1 (6 bases). CDR1 and CDR2 from the germline V gene are SGHRS and YFSETQ. V was shortened by 3 bases and J by 1 base, with 10 bases between the two germline ends. CDR3 length: 14 amino acids. CDR3 loop: CASSYGQTNTEAFF. CDR3 bases: TGCGCCAGCAGCTACGGACAGACGAACACTGAAGCTTTCTTT. Looking up the rest from reference TRBV5-1 and TRBJ1-1 gives the full variable domain: KAGVTQTPRYLIKTRGQQVTLSCSPISGHRSVSWYQQTPGQGLQFLFEYFSETQRNKGNFPGRFSGRQFSNSRSEMNVSTLELGDSALYLCASSYGQTNTEAFFGQGTRLTVV.

There are a few counts of this clonotype. V and J are TRBV5-1 and TRBJ2-1; D remains unclear. Trimming shortened V by 4 bases and J by 10 bases, and 12 bases separated the two germline ends. CDR1 and CDR2 (germline): SGHRS, YFSETQ. This CDR3 contains 12 residues. In nucleotides, the CDR3 is TGCGCCAGCAGCCTACAGCCGGTCGAGCAGTTCTTC. This sequence encodes CASSLQPVEQFF.

This clonotype has only a few counts. This sequence joins TRBV11-2 and TRBJ2-5; D is tentatively TRBD1 or TRBD2 (6 bases each). V was cut by 0 bases and J by 5 bases, with 22 bases left in between. This CDR3 contains 18 residues. The germline gives CDR1 SGHAT, CDR2 FQNNGV. The CDR3 coding sequence is TGTGCCAGCAGCTTAGATCGCCGGGGGCGGTCATACTTGGAGACCCAGTACTTC. This encodes CASSLDRRGRSYLETQYF.